This TCR beta chain is from a study of blood T cell repertoires in COVID-19. Study in general: COVID-19 samples from acute and convalescent phases originated in the United States, Italy and Spain. From T cells, B-cell-depleted T cells, or PBMCs came the material, which was cDNA or gDNA.

As handled by the study authors: Amplification with reference gene primers provided the estimates of nucleated cell counts. Some clones are missing from TCRdb's copy, which holds only in-frame ones; the method was immunoSEQ multiplex PCR. The D gene and trimming were derived from the DNA, and the V and J assignments and clone size from that table. The sample has about 420,000 clones; approximately 90% are singletons. Enrollment of patients from Seattle took place during active infection, with longitudinal follow-up. V was pared by 0 bases and J by 2 bases, with 9 bases between. Germline V lookup: CDR1 SGHRS, CDR2 YFSETQ. The CDR3 extends over 14 amino acids.

This clonotype was sampled from a man between 18 and 35 years old with COVID-19, enrolled during active disease. Sequencing used peripheral blood. The V and J genes are TRBV5-1 and TRBJ2-7; maybe TRBD1 (5 bases). CDR3 coding DNA: TGCGCCAGCAGCTTGGAGGCCAGGGCCTACGAGCAGTACTTC. Its protein product is CASSLEARAYEQYF.